This T cell receptor beta chain was observed in a study of PD-1 blockade in mismatch repair-deficient tumors. Assay: immunoSEQ multiplex PCR; the TCRdb copy retains only in-frame clones and omits some. The repertoire holds under 50,000 clones, with roughly three quarters as singletons. The CDR3 spans 14 residues. With 7 bases removed from V and 2 bases from J, the gap between germline ends came to 15 bases. The germline CDR1 and CDR2 sequences are MNHEY and SVGAGI. The J gene is TRBJ2-7, the V gene TRBV6-5, with D perhaps TRBD1 or TRBD2 (5 bases each). The TCR was taken from an adult with mismatch repair-deficient cancer. Sequencing used peripheral blood, obtained 4 weeks after starting pembrolizumab. In nucleotides, the CDR3 is TGTGCCAGCAAGTGGCAAACGGGACCCTACGAGCAGTACTTC. The encoded protein is CASKWQTGPYEQYF.